This TCR beta chain was observed in a study of T cells in Graves' hyperthyroidism and ophthalmopathy. Study-wide results and caveats: Most expanded thyroid clonotypes above 0.001 also appeared in blood. Separation of ophthalmopathy from stable hyperthyroidism was achieved by a 13 V-J model.

Those with hyperthyroidism were 18 to 65 years old, newly diagnosed, and ill for under 2 months. This clonotype was seen a few times. What it binds is unknown. Amplified TCR beta CDR3 regions came from RNA transcripts. In the first-round RT-PCR of the TCR CDR3, the HTBI primer set was used. TCRdb fed the multiplex PCR reads into MiXCR, producing one record per CDR3 protein. Of approximately 560,000 distinct CDR3 sequences listed, approximately 44% are singletons. This clonotype was sampled from a woman aged 18-29 years with Graves' hyperthyroidism. Sequencing input: peripheral blood or thyroid tissue (not recorded which).

The CDR3 region is CASSPGTATYEQYF. DNA of the CDR3: TGTGCCAGCAGTCCCGGGACGGCTACCTACGAGCAGTACTTC. The rearrangement uses TRBV6-5 and TRBJ2-7; D possibly matches TRBD1 or TRBD2 (5 bases each). Trimming cost V 5 bases and J 2 bases, with 13 bases left between them. CDR3 length equals 14 residues. Germline V gene sequence: CDR1 MNHEY, CDR2 SVGAGI.